This is a list of T cell receptor beta chains from one sample in a study of CD8 T cells in ankylosing spondylitis. TCRdb fed the 5' RACE reads into MiXCR, producing one record per CDR3 protein. The table records 150,000 to 200,000 distinct CDR3 sequences, 9.8% of them present only once. The sample was blood, either unsorted or a sorted T cell fraction (not recorded which). The source of these receptors is a female donor with ankylosing spondylitis or in good health (not recorded which). Both conserved end residues are part of each CDR3. D genes are given only for firm matches. Clone size, where shown, is once, few, many, or a class for clones that have expanded.

J | V | D | size | DNA | CDR3
TRBJ1-1 | TRBV29-1 | . | . | TGCAGCGACTACAGGAACACTGAAGCTTTCTTT | CSDYRNTEAFF
TRBJ2-7 | TRBV5-6 | TRBD2 | few | TGTGCCAGCAGCTTCGGGACTAGAAGCCACGAGCAGTACTTC | CASSFGTRSHEQYF
TRBJ1-1 | TRBV4-1 | . | . | TGCGCCAGCAGCCAAGACCCCGACGGGGGGCGGACTGAAGCTTTCTTT | CASSQDPDGGRTEAFF
TRBJ2-3 | TRBV4-3 | . | many | TGCGCCAGCAGCCAAGGCCGCGGCACAGATACGCAGTATTTT | CASSQGRGTDTQYF
TRBJ2-3 | TRBV11-2 | TRBD1 | few | TGTGCCAGCAGCATACAGGGGGTTCGGATTTATGGCACAGATACGCAGTATTTT | CASSIQGVRIYGTDTQYF
TRBJ2-7 | TRBV11-2 | TRBD1 | . | TGTGCCAGCAGCTTAGAGGGGACAGGGGAAGTGGGCTACGAGCAGTACTTC | CASSLEGTGEVGYEQYF
TRBJ2-1 | TRBV7-9 | TRBD1 | many | TGTGCCAGCAGCGAGGGACAGGCCTACAATGAGCAGTTCTTC | CASSEGQAYNEQFF
TRBJ1-2 | TRBV6-4 | . | few | TGTGCCAGCAGTCCCGGGAACCGACCTTGGGGCTACACCTTC | CASSPGNRPWGYTF
TRBJ2-3 | TRBV20-1 | TRBD2 | . | TGCAGTGCAGAGGCCGAGCGGGAAACAGATACGCAGTATTTT | CSAEAERETDTQYF
TRBJ2-7 | TRBV5-4 | . | . | TGTGCCAGCAGCCCATTTAGAGGATACGAGCAGTACTTC | CASSPFRGYEQYF
TRBJ2-7 | TRBV15 | TRBD2 | . | TGTGCCACCAGCAGAAACAAACTAGCGGGAGAAGGAGAGCAGTACTTC | CATSRNKLAGEGEQYF
TRBJ2-1 | TRBV14 | . | . | TGTGCCAGCAGCCCCCGTTGGGGAGGCATCGATGAGCAGTTCTTC | CASSPRWGGIDEQFF
TRBJ1-2 | TRBV6-1 | . | few | TGTGCCAGCAGGAAACAGGGAACGGCCCTATATGGCTACACCTTC | CASRKQGTALYGYTF
TRBJ2-1 | TRBV27 | . | many | TGTGCCAGCGGAGGGGGGGGGGTAGGTGAGCAGTTCTTC | CASGGGGVGEQFF
TRBJ2-5 | TRBV7-9 | . | . | TGTGCCAGCAGCTTGCGGCGGGAACAAGAGACCCAGTACTTC | CASSLRREQETQYF
TRBJ2-1 | TRBV28 | TRBD1 | . | TGTGCCAGCAGCTGGGACAGCAGCTCCTACAATGAGCAGTTCTTC | CASSWDSSSYNEQFF
TRBJ2-3 | TRBV6-1 | . | many | TGTGCCAGCAGCCCCTTTGCTCCGGGACCCCGGACAGATACGCAGTATTTT | CASSPFAPGPRTDTQYF
TRBJ2-3 | TRBV4-1 | . | many | TGCGCCAGCAGCCAAGAACCCGCGACAGATACGCAGTATTTT | CASSQEPATDTQYF
TRBJ1-4 | TRBV12-3/TRBV12-4 | . | . | TGTGCCAGCAGCCTTCATGGGGCCGAAAAACTGTTTTTT | CASSLHGAEKLFF
TRBJ2-1 | TRBV28 | TRBD2 | . | TGTGCCAGCAGTTTCACCCCCTATAGCGGGAGTCGCGGCGAGCAGTTCTTC | CASSFTPYSGSRGEQFF
TRBJ1-3 | TRBV4-3 | . | few | TGCGCCAGCAGCCAGAACAGAGATCCTGGAAACACCATATATTTT | CASSQNRDPGNTIYF
TRBJ1-1 | TRBV4-3 | . | . | TGCGCCAGCAGCCAAGGCCTCGGGAACCTAGGGCACACTGAAGCTTTCTTT | CASSQGLGNLGHTEAFF
TRBJ1-6 | TRBV5-6 | . | few | TGTGCCAGCAGCTTTGGGGGGCCCCCTTATTCGCCCCTCCACTTT | CASSFGGPPYSPLHF
TRBJ2-1 | TRBV15 | . | few | TGTGCCACCAGTACCCTGGCCTACAATGAGCAGTTCTTC | CATSTLAYNEQFF
TRBJ1-2 | TRBV12-3/TRBV12-4 | TRBD1 | many | TGTGCCAGCAGATCCTTGACAGGGGGCCGTAACTATGGCTACACCTTC | CASRSLTGGRNYGYTF
TRBJ2-2 | TRBV6-1 | TRBD1 | . | TGTGCCAGCAGCAGGACAGGGGGCGAGAGCACCGGGGAGCTGTTTTTT | CASSRTGGESTGELFF
TRBJ2-7 | TRBV10-2 | . | . | TGCGCCACTTCCGAGGTGCGTTACGAGCAGTACTTC | CATSEVRYEQYF
TRBJ1-6 | TRBV28 | . | few | TGTGCCAGCAGTTTTGAGGACTATAATTCACCCCTCCACTTT | CASSFEDYNSPLHF
TRBJ2-7 | TRBV29-1 | TRBD2 | many | TGCAGCGTTGGACTAGCGACCACTTCCTACGAGCAGTACTTC | CSVGLATTSYEQYF
TRBJ2-1 | TRBV7-9 | . | many | TGTGCCAGCAGCCCCGGGGGAGATGAGCAGTTCTTC | CASSPGGDEQFF
TRBJ2-1 | TRBV29-1 | . | few | TGCAGCGTTGAAGATCCAGGCAACAACAATGAGCAGTTCTTC | CSVEDPGNNNEQFF
TRBJ2-1 | TRBV6-2/TRBV6-3 | TRBD2 | many | TGTGCCAGCAGCGTGCTGGCGGGAGGATCCTACAATGAGCAGTTCTTC | CASSVLAGGSYNEQFF
TRBJ1-2 | TRBV12-3/TRBV12-4 | . | . | TGTGCCAGCTCGGACAACCCTAACTATGGCTACACCTTC | CASSDNPNYGYTF
TRBJ2-3 | TRBV12-3/TRBV12-4 | . | many | TGTGCCAGCACCTTTACGGACGAGAGTACAGATACGCAGTATTTT | CASTFTDESTDTQYF
TRBJ2-2 | TRBV5-1 | . | . | TGCGCCAGCAGCTTGGAACAGGGCGAGGGACCCGGGGAGCTGTTTTTT | CASSLEQGEGPGELFF
TRBJ1-1 | TRBV18 | . | . | TGTGCCAGCTCGGGGGAACGTTGGGGGAAAACTGAAGCTTTCTTT | CASSGERWGKTEAFF
TRBJ2-7 | TRBV20-1 | TRBD2 | few | TGCAGTGCTAGGGGGGGGTCACGCAGGGCCTCCTACGAGCAGTACTTC | CSARGGSRRASYEQYF
TRBJ2-2 | TRBV29-1 | . | many | TGCAGCGTGACAGGTGATCACACCGGGGAGCTGTTTTTT | CSVTGDHTGELFF
TRBJ2-7 | TRBV28 | . | . | TGTGCCAGCAGTCCTCCAGCAGGGCCCTACGAGCAGTACTTC | CASSPPAGPYEQYF
TRBJ2-5 | TRBV4-3 | . | . | TGCGCCAGCAGCCAAGGACGGATGAAAGAGACCCAGTACTTC | CASSQGRMKETQYF
TRBJ2-1 | TRBV6-1 | TRBD2 | few | TGTGCCAGCAGTGAAATGGGACTAGCGCACTACAATGAGCAGTTCTTC | CASSEMGLAHYNEQFF
TRBJ1-1 | TRBV5-1 | . | few | TGCGCCACCTCAGTTGGGGGCACTGAAGCTTTCTTT | CATSVGGTEAFF